The TCR beta chain described here comes from a study of a mutant IDH1 vaccine in newly diagnosed glioma. On the study more broadly: Vaccine dosing followed radiotherapy by 4-6 weeks, or accompanied temozolomide cycles. Findings of the study overall: Most patients, 90% to 95%, showed vaccine-induced immune responses.

Concerning this clone itself: Its antigen remains unidentified.

The CDR3 is made up of 17 amino acids. The V segment lost 0 bases and the J segment 0 bases; nucleotides outside the gene matches: 5. The germline gives CDR1 SGHTS, CDR2 YDEGEE. Time point of the sample: week 5, during vaccination. Every single dose of the vaccine, 300 ug of mutant IDH1 20-mer peptide, came with topical imiquimod. Clones were sequenced by immunoSEQ multiplex PCR, and TCRdb holds only the in-frame ones, with some missing. The sample has some 51,000 clones, 78% seen once. V is TRBV5-8 and J is TRBJ1-1; TRBD1 matches 10 bases. This specimen consisted of PBMCs, obtained from a glioma patient whose treatment included an IDH1 peptide vaccine. The source is a man aged 50-59 years with glioma. The CDR3 coding sequence is TGTGCCAGCAGCTTGGCCGGGGACAGGGGTGTGAACACTGAAGCTTTCTTT. Its protein product is CASSLAGDRGVNTEAFF.